The clone carrying this TCR beta chain was detected many times. This CDR3 is built from 13 residues. V shed 3 bases and J shed 5 bases, with 11 bases lying between them. Germline values: CDR1 DFQATT, CDR2 SNEGSKA (reference sequence). The data stem from a study of T cell repertoires in cytomegalovirus infection. Using its own MiXCR run on the reads, TCRdb lists one record per CDR3 protein. This table has some 150,000 distinct CDR3 sequences, roughly 6.5% appearing once. The sample taken for sequencing was PBMCs. This receptor was identified in a human donor in good health (CMV status not recorded). Some clones in this sample may be carry-over from other donors' samples. The chain has TRBV20-1 and TRBJ2-1; D not resolved. The CDR3 nucleotides read TGCAGTGCTAGCGGTTCTAGAAACAATGAGCAGTTCTTC. Translating it yields CSASGSRNNEQFF.